This TCR beta chain was recovered during a study of cytomegalovirus exposure and HLA in healthy donors. The PCR made use of 60 Vbeta and 13 Jbeta primers. The protocol was immunoSEQ multiplex PCR, while the TCRdb copy is restricted to in-frame clones and leaves out a portion. Here the sample spans about 180,000 clones, 75% to 90% being singletons. Germline loops: CDR1 SGHNT, CDR2 YYREEE (reference sequence). CDR3 size: 13 residues. After removal of 5 bases from V and 1 base from J, the junction contained 1 base not matched to a gene. Sequenced sample: PBMCs. This chain connects TRBV5-4 to TRBJ2-5, with 8 bases aligning to TRBD1. This receptor was identified in a girl between 10 and 17 years old in good health and CMV-seropositive. Here the CDR3 DNA reads TGTGCCAGCAGGGGACAGGTCCAAGAGACCCAGTACTTC. This encodes CASRGQVQETQYF.